This TCR beta chain was documented in a study of blood T cell repertoires in COVID-19. The germline CDR1 and CDR2 sequences are SGHRS and YFSETQ. V was clipped by 1 base and J by 7 bases; unmatched bases: 8. The CDR3 consists of 16 residues. Libraries were prepared by immunoSEQ multiplex PCR; TCRdb keeps only in-frame clonotypes and omits some of them. The sample lists about 360,000 clones; over 75% were seen once. Those enrolled, adults aged roughly 18 to 90 years, came from about 24 US areas. Donors were grouped by their self-reported clinical history. Donors of Cohort 3 who recovered were those that had two negative PCRs, clearance, or symptom resolution.

The V call is TRBV5-1, the J call TRBJ2-2, with TRBD2 matching over 9 bases. The TCR originated in a man under 40 who had recovered from COVID-19. The sequenced sample consisted of PBMCs or T cells enriched from blood (not recorded which). CDR3 region: CASSLFERGAGGELFF. The CDR3 DNA reads as TGCGCCAGCAGCTTGTTCGAGCGGGGGGCTGGCGGGGAGCTGTTTTTT.